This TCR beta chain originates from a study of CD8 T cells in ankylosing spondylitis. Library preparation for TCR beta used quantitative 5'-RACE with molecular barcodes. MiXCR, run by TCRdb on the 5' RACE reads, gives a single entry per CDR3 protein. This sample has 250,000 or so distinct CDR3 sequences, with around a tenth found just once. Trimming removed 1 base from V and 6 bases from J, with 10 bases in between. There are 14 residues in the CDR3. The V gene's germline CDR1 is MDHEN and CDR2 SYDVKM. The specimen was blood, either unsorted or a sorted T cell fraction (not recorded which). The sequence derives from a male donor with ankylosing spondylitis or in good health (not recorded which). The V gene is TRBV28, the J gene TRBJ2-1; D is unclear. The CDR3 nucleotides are TGTGCCAGCAGTTTATTTGGGCCTATCAATGAGCAGTTCTTC. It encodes CASSLFGPINEQFF.